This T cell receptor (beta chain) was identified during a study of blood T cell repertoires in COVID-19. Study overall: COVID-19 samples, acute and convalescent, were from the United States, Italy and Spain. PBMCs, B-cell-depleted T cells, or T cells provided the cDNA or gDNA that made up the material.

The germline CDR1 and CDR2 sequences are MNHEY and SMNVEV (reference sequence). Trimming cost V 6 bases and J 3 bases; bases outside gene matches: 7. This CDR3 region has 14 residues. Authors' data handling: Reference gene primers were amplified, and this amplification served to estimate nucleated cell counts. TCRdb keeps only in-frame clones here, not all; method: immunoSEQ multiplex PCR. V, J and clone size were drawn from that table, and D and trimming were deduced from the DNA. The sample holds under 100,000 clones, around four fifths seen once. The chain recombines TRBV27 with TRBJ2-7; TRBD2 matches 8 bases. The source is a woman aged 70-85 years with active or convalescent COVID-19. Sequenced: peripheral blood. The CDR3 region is CASRWRGANYEQYF. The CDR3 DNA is TGTGCCAGCAGGTGGCGGGGGGCCAACTACGAGCAGTACTTC.